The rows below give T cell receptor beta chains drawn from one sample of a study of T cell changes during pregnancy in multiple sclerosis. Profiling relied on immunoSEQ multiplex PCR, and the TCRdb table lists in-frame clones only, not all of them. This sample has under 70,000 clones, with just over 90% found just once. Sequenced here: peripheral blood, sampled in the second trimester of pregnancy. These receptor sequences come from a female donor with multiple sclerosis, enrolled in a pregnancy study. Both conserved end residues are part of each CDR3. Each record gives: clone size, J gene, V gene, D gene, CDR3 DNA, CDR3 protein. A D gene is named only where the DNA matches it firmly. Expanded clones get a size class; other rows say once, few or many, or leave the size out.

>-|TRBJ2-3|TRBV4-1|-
TGCGCCAGCAGTACTAGTTGGTTGAGGGATACGCAGTATTTT
CASSTSWLRDTQYF
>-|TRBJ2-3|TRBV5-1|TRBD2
TGCGCCAGCAGCAATCGAAGCGGGGGGGCCTTAGATACGCAGTATTTT
CASSNRSGGALDTQYF
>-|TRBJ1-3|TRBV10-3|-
TGTGCCATCAGTGAGTCCCCCTGGGCGAACACCATATATTTT
CAISESPWANTIYF
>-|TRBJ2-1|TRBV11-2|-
TGTGCCAGCAGCCAGAATGGGGCCGAGCAGTTCTTC
CASSQNGAEQFF
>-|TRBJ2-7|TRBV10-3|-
TGTGCCGTCGGGACATATTACGAGCAGTACTTC
CAVGTYYEQYF
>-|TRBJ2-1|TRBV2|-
TGTGCCAGCAGTGTGGGCGGGCGTTACAATGAGCAGTTCTTC
CASSVGGRYNEQFF
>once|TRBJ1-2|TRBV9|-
TGTGCCAGCAGCCAGGGGTACAGGGTAGGAGCTAACTATGGCTACACCTTC
CASSQGYRVGANYGYTF
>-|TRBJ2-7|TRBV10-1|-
TGCGCCAGCAGTGAGGTGGAGGGAAGGCGCGAGCAGTACTTC
CASSEVEGRREQYF
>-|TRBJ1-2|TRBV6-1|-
TGTGCCAGCAGTCGTTTAGGGGAGGGCGGCTACACCTTC
CASSRLGEGGYTF
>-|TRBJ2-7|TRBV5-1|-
TGCGCCAGCAGCTTGGGCACACACTACGAGCAGTACTTC
CASSLGTHYEQYF